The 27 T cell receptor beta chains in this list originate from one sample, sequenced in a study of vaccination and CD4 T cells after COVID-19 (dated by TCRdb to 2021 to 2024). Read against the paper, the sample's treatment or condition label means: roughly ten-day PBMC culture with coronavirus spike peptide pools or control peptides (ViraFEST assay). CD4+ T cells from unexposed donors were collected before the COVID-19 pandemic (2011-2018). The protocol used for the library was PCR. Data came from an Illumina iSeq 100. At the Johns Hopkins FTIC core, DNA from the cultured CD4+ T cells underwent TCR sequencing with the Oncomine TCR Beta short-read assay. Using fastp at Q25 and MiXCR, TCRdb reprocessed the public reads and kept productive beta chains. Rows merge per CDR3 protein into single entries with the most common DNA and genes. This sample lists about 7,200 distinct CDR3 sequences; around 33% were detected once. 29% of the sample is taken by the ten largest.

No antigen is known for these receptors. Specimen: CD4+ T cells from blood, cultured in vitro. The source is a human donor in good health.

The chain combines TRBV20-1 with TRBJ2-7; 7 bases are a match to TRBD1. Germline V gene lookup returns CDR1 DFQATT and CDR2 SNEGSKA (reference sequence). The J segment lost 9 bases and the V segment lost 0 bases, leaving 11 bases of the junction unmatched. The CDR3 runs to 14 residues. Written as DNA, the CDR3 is TGCAGTGCTAGAGATGCGACAGGGACAGAGGGGCAGTACTTC. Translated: CSARDATGTEGQYF.

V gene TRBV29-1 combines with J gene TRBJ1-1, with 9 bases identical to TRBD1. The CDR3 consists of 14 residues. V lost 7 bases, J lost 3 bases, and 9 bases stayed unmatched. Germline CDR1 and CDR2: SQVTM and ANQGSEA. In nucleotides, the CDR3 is TGCAGCGGGAGGACAGGGGCGGGGGACACTGAAGCTTTCTTT. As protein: CSGRTGAGDTEAFF.

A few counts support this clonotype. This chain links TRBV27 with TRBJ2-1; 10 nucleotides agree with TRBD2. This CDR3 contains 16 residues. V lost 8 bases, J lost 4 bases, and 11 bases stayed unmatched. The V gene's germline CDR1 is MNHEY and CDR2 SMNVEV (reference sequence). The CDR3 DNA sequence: TGTGCCAGCTCTAAGTCTAGCGGGGGCCTTTACAATGAGCAGTTCTTC. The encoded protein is CASSKSSGGLYNEQFF.

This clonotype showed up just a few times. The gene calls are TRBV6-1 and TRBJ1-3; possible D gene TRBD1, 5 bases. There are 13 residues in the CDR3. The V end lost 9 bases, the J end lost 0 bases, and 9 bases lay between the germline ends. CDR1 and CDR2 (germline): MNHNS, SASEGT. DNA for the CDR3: TGTGCCAGTGAGGGGCCCTCTGGAAACACCATATATTTT. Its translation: CASEGPSGNTIYF.

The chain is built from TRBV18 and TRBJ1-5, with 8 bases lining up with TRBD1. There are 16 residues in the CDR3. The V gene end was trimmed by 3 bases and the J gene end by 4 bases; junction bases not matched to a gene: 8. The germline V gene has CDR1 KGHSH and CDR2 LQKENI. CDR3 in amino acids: CASSPGGTGTNQPQHF. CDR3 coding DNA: TGTGCCAGCTCACCGGGGGGGACAGGTACTAATCAGCCCCAGCATTTT. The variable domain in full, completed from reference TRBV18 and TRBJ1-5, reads NAGVMQNPRHLVRRRGQEARLRCSPMKGHSHVYWYRQLPEEGLKFMVYLQKENIIDESGMPKERFSAEFPKEGPSILRIQQVVRGDSAAYFCASSPGGTGTNQPQHFGDGTRLSIL.

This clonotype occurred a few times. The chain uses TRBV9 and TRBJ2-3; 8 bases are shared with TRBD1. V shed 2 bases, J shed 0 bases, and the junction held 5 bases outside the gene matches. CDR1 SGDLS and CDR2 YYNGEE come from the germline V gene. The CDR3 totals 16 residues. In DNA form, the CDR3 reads TGTGCCAGCAGCGTCGGGACAGGATCTAGCACAGATACGCAGTATTTT. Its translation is CASSVGTGSSTDTQYF.

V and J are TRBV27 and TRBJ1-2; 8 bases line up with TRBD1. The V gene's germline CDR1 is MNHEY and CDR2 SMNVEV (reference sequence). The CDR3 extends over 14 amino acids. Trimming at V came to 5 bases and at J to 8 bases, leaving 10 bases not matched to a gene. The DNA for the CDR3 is TGTGCCAGCAGTAGCTCAACAGGGGGAAAAGGCTACACCTTC. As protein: CASSSSTGGKGYTF.

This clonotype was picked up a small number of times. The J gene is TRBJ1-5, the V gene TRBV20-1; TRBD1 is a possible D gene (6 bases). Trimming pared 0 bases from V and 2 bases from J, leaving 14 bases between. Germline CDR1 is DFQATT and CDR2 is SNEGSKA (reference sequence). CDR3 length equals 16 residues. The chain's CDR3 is CSARDSAGAGNQPQHF. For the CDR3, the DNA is TGCAGTGCTAGAGATTCGGCGGGGGCTGGCAATCAGCCCCAGCATTTT.

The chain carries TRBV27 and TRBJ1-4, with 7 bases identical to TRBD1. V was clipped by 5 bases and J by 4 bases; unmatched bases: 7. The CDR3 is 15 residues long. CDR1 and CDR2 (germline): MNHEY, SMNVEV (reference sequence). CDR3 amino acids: CASSRPGQINEKLFF. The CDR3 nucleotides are TGTGCCAGCAGTAGACCGGGACAGATTAATGAAAAACTGTTTTTT.

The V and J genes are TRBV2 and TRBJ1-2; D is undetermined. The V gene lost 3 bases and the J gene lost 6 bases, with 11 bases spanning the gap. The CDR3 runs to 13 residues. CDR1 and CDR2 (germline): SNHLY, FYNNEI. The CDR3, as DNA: TGTGCCAGCAGTGATGATCAAGCGCATGGCTACACCTTC. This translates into CASSDDQAHGYTF.

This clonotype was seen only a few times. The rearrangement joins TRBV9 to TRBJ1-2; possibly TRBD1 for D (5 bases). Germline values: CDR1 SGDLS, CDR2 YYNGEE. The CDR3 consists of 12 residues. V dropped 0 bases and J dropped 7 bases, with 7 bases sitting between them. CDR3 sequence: CASSVVGAGYTF. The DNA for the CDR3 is TGTGCCAGCAGCGTAGTTGGGGCTGGCTACACCTTC.

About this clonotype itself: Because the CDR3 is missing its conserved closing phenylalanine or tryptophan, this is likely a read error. CDR3 in amino acids: CASSLGAGGASETQYL. The CDR3 DNA reads as TGTGCCAGCAGCTTAGGTGCAGGGGGCGCTTCGGAGACCCAGTACCTC. The chain recombines TRBV7-6 with TRBJ2-5; 8 bases match TRBD1. Per germline, CDR1 SGHVS and CDR2 FNYEAQ. V was pared by 1 base and J by 5 bases, with 9 bases of the junction left unmatched. CDR3 size: 16 residues.

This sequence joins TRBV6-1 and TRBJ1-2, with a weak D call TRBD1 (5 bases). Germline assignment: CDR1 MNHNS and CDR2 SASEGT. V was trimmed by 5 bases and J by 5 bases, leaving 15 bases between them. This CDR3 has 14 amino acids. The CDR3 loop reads CASSQGYSGYGYTF. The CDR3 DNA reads TGTGCCAGCAGTCAGGGCTATTCCGGATATGGCTACACCTTC.

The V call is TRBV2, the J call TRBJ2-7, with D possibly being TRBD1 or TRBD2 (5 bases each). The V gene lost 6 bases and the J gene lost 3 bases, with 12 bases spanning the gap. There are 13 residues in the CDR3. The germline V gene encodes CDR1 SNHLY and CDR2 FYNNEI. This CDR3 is CASRTEGSYEQYF. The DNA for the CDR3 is TGTGCCAGCAGGACAGAGGGGAGCTACGAGCAGTACTTC.

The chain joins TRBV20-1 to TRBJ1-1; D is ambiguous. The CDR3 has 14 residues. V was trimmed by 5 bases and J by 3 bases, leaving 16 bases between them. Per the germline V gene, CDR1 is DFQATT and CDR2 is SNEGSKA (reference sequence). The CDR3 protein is CSAEGSGLYTEAFF. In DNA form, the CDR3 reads TGCAGTGCTGAGGGATCGGGCCTGTACACTGAAGCTTTCTTT.

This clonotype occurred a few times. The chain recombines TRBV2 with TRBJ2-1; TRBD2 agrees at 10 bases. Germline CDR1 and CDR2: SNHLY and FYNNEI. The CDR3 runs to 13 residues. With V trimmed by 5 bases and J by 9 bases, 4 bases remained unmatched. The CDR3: CASSTLAGVEQFF. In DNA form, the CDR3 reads TGTGCCAGCAGTACTCTAGCGGGGGTTGAGCAGTTCTTC. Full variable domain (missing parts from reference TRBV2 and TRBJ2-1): EPEVTQTPSHQVTQMGQEVILRCVPISNHLYFYWYRQILGQKVEFLVSFYNNEISEKSEIFDDQFSVERPDGSNFTLKIRSTKLEDSAMYFCASSTLAGVEQFFGPGTRLTVL.

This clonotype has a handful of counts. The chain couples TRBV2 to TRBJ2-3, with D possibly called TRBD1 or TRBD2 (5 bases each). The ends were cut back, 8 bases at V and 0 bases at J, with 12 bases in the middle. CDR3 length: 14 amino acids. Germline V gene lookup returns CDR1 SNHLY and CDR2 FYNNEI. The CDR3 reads CASVGAQSTDTQYF. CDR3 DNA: TGTGCCAGCGTCGGGGCGCAGAGCACAGATACGCAGTATTTT. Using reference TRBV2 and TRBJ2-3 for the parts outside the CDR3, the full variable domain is EPEVTQTPSHQVTQMGQEVILRCVPISNHLYFYWYRQILGQKVEFLVSFYNNEISEKSEIFDDQFSVERPDGSNFTLKIRSTKLEDSAMYFCASVGAQSTDTQYFGPGTRLTVL.

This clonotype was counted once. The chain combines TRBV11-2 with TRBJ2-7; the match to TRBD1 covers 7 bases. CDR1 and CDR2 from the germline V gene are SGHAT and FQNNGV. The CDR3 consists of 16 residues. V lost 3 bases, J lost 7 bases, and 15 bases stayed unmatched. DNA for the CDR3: TGTGCCAGCAGCTTTTATGGGACAGACGATCTACGAGAGCAGTACTTC. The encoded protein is CASSFYGTDDLREQYF.

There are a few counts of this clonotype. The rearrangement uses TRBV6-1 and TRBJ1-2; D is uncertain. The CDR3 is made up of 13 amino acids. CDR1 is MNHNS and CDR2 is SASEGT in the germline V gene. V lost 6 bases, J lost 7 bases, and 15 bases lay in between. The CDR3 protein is CASSLGLLGGYTF. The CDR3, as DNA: TGTGCCAGCAGCCTCGGGCTTCTCGGTGGCTACACCTTC.

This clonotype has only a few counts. CDR3 nucleotides: TGCAGTGCTAGAGAGGGGGGAAGGGAGGGCTACACCTTC. It translates to CSAREGGREGYTF. The chain employs TRBV20-1 and TRBJ1-2; perhaps TRBD1 as D (5 bases). Germline V gives CDR1 DFQATT, CDR2 SNEGSKA (reference sequence). The CDR3 sequence is 13 residues long. V was pared by 0 bases and J by 8 bases, with 13 bases between.

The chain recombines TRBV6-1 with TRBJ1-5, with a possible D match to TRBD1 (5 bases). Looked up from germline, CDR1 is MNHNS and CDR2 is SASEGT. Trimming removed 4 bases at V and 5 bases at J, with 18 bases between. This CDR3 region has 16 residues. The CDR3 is CASSAREAGSHQPQHF. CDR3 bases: TGTGCCAGCAGTGCCAGGGAGGCGGGTTCCCATCAGCCCCAGCATTTT.

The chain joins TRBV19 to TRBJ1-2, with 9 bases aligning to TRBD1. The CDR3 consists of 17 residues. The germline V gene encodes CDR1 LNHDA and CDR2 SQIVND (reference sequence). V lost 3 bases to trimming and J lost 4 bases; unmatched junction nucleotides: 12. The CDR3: CASSIPGQGIFFYGYTF. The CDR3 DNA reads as TGTGCCAGTAGTATTCCGGGACAGGGAATCTTCTTCTATGGCTACACCTTC.

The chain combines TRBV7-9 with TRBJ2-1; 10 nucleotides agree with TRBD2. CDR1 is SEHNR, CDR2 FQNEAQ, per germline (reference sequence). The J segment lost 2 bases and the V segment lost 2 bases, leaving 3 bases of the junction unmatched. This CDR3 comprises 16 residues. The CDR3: CASSLSAGGTYNEQFF. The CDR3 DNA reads TGTGCCAGCAGCTTATCAGCGGGGGGGACCTACAATGAGCAGTTCTTC.

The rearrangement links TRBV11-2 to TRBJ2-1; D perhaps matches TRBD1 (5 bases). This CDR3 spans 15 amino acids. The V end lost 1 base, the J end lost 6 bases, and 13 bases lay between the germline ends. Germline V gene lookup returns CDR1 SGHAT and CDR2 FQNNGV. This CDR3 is CASSLVLGHGNEQFF. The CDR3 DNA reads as TGTGCCAGCAGCTTAGTGCTTGGACACGGCAATGAGCAGTTCTTC. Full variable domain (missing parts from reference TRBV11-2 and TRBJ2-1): EAGVAQSPRYKIIEKRQSVAFWCNPISGHATLYWYQQILGQGPKLLIQFQNNGVVDDSQLPKDRFSAERLKGVDSTLKIQPAKLEDSAVYLCASSLVLGHGNEQFFGPGTRLTVL.

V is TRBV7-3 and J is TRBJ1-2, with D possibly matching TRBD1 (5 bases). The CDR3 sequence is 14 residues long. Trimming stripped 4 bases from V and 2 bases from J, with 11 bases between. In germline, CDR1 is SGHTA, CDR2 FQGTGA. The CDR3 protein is CASSSPPGNYGYTF. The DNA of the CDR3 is TGTGCCAGCAGCTCCCCCCCAGGGAACTATGGCTACACCTTC.

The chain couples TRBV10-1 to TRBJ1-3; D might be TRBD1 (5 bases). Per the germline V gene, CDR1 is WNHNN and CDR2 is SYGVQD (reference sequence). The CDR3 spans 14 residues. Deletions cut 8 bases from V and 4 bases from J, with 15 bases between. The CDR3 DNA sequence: TGCGCCAGCGGTGCGGGGGATGCAGGAAACACCATATATTTT. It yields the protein CASGAGDAGNTIYF.

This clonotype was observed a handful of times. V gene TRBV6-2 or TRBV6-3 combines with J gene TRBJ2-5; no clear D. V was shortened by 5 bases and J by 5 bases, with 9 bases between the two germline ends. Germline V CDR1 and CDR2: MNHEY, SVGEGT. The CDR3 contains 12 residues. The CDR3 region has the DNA TGTGCCAGCAGTGTCCATCCGGAGACCCAGTACTTC. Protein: CASSVHPETQYF.